A single TCR beta chain is shown here with its context. The data belong to a study of blood T cell repertoires in COVID-19. Overall study: Donors in the United States, Italy and Spain gave samples during acute or convalescent COVID-19.

Per the authors' pipeline: Amplification of reference gene primers was used by the study to estimate nucleated cell counts. The protocol was immunoSEQ multiplex PCR, while the TCRdb copy is restricted to in-frame clones and leaves out a portion. D and trimming come from the DNA, and the V and J calls and clone size come from that table. The table lists 80,000 or so clones, approximately 81% of them singletons. The CDR3 covers 17 residues. From germline, CDR1 is KGHDR and CDR2 SFDVKD. V lost 1 base, J lost 1 base, and 12 bases lay in between. Sequencing used peripheral blood. This receptor was obtained from an older man with acute or convalescent COVID-19. The gene calls are TRBV24-1 and TRBJ2-2; the D gene is possibly TRBD2 (5 bases). The CDR3 reads CATSDFRGTRNTGELFF. The CDR3 bases are TGTGCCACCAGTGATTTTCGGGGAACTAGGAACACCGGGGAGCTGTTTTTT.